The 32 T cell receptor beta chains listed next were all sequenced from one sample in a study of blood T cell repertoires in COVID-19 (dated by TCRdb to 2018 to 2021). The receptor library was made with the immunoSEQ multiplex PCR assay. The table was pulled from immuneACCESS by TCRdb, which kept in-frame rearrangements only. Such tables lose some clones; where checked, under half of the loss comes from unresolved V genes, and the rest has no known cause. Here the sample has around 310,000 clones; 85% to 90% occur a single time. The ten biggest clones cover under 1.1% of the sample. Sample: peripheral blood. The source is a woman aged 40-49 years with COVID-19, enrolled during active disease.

CDR3 amino acids: CASRTGGREQYF. DNA of the CDR3: TGTGCCAGCAGAACAGGGGGCAGGGAGCAGTACTTC. V gene TRBV6-5 combines with J gene TRBJ2-7; TRBD1 agrees at 9 bases. Germline V gene data show CDR1 as MNHEY and CDR2 as SVGAGI. The CDR3 has 12 amino acids. The junction had 4 bases not matched to a gene; V was cut back by 6 bases and J by 7 bases.

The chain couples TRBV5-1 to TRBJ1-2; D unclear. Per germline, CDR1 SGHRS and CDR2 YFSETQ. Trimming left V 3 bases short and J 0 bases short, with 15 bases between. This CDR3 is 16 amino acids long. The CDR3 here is CASSWRASPPNYGYTF. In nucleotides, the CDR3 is TGCGCCAGCAGCTGGAGGGCCTCTCCTCCTAACTATGGCTACACCTTC.

The CDR3 sequence is CASSDQTGGASGYTF. The CDR3, as DNA: TGTGCCAGCAGTGACCAGACAGGGGGCGCATCTGGCTACACCTTC. The chain joins TRBV6-1 to TRBJ1-2; 10 bases fit TRBD1. V lost 3 bases, J lost 7 bases, and 8 bases stayed unmatched. The CDR3 covers 15 residues. The germline V gene encodes CDR1 MNHNS and CDR2 SASEGT.

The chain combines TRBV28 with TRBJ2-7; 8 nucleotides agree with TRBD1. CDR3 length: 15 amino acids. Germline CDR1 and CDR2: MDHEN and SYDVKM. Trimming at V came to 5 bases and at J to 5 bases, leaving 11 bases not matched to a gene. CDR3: CASSVQGARSHEQYF. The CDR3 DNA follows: TGTGCCAGCAGTGTGCAGGGGGCTAGGAGCCACGAGCAGTACTTC.

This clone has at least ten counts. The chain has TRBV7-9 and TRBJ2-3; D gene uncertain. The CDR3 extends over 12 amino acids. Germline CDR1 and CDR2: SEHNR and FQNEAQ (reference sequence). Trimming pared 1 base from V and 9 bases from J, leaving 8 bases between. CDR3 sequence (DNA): TGTGCCAGCAGCTTAGTTTTGGCCACGCAGTATTTT. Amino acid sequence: CASSLVLATQYF.

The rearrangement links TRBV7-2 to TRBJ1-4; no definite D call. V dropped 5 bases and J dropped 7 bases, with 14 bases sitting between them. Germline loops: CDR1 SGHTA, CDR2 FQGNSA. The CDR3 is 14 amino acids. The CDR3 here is CASSPDRRVEKLFF. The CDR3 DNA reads TGTGCCAGCAGCCCCGATCGGAGGGTTGAAAAACTGTTTTTT.

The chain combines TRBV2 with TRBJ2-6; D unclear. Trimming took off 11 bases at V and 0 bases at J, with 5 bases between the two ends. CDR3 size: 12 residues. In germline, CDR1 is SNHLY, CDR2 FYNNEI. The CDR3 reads CALSSGANVLTF. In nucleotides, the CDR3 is TGTGCCCTTTCCTCTGGGGCCAACGTCCTGACTTTC.

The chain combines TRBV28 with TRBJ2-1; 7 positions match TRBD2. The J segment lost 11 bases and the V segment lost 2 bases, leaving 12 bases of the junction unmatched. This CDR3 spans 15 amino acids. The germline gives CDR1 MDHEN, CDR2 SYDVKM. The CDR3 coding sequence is TGTGCCAGCAGTTTAGTGTCGGGAGGCCACGCAAAGCAGTTCTTC. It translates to CASSLVSGGHAKQFF.

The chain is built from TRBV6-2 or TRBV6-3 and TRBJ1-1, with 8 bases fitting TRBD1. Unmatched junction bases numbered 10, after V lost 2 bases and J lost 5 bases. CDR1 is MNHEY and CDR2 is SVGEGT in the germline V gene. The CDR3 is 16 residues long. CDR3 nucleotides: TGTGCCAGCAGTTACGGAGCAGGGGGCTCGGGAACTGAAGCTTTCTTT. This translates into CASSYGAGGSGTEAFF.

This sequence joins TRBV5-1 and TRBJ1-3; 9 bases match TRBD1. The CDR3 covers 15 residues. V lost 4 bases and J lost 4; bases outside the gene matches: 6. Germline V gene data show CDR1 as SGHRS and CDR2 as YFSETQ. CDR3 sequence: CASSAGTGSGNTIYF. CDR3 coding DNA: TGCGCCAGCAGCGCCGGGACAGGGTCCGGAAACACCATATATTTT.

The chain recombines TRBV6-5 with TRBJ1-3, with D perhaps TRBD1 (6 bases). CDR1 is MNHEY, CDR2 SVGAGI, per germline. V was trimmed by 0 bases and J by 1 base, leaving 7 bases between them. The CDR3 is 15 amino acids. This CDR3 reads CASSYSQGSGNTIYF. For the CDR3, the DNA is TGTGCCAGCAGTTACTCACAGGGATCTGGAAACACCATATATTTT.

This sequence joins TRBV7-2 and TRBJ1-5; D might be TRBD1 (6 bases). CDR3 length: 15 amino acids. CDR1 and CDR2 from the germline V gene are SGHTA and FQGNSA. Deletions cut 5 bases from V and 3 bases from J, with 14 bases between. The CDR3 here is CASSPAQGNNQPQHF. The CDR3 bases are TGTGCCAGCAGCCCGGCACAGGGAAACAATCAGCCCCAGCATTTT. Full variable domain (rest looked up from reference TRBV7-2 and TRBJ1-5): GAGVSQSPSNKVTEKGKDVELRCDPISGHTALYWYRQSLGQGLEFLIYFQGNSAPDKSGLPSDRFSAERTGGSVSTLTIQRTQQEDSAVYLCASSPAQGNNQPQHFGDGTRLSIL.

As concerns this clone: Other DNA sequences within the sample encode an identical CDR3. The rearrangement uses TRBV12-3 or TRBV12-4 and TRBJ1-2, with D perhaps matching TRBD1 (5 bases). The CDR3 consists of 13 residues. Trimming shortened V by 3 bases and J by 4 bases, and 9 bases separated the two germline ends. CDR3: CASSLVGGYGYTF. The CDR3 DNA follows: TGTGCCAGCAGTTTGGTGGGGGGCTATGGCTACACCTTC.

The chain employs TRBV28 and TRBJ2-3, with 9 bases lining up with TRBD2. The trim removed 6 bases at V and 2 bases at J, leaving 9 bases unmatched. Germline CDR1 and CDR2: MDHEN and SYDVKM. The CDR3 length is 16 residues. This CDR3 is CASRPVSGRHTDTQYF. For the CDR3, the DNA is TGTGCCAGCAGGCCCGTTAGCGGGAGACACACAGATACGCAGTATTTT.

The CDR3 DNA sequence: TGTGCCAGCAGCTTAGGCTGGGACAACTACAATGAGCAGTTCTTC. Protein product: CASSLGWDNYNEQFF. The V call is TRBV13, the J call TRBJ2-1; tentative D call: TRBD1 (6 bases). The CDR3 has 15 residues. V gave up 0 bases and J gave up 3 bases, with 9 bases separating them. The germline CDR1 and CDR2 sequences are PRHDT and FYEKMQ (reference sequence). The full variable domain, its missing parts supplied by reference TRBV13 and TRBJ2-1, is AAGVIQSPRHLIKEKRETATLKCYPIPRHDTVYWYQQGPGQDPQFLISFYEKMQSDKGSIPDRFSAQQFSDYHSELNMSSLELGDSALYFCASSLGWDNYNEQFFGPGTRLTVL.

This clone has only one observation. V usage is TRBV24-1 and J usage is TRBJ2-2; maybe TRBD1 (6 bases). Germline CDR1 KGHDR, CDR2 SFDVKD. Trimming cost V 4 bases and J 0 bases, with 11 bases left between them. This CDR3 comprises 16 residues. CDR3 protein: CATSDRGTANTGELFF. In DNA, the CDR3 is TGTGCCACCAGTGACAGGGGCACAGCGAACACCGGGGAGCTGTTTTTT.

The CDR3, as DNA: TGTGCCAGTAGTAGAGGAATTAGCAATCAGCCCCAGCATTTT. Its translation: CASSRGISNQPQHF. The rearrangement joins TRBV19 to TRBJ1-5; no clear D. The V gene's germline CDR1 is LNHDA and CDR2 SQIVND (reference sequence). With 4 bases removed from V and 0 bases from J, the gap between germline ends came to 7 bases. CDR3 length: 14 amino acids.

The CDR3 sequence: CASRGSSGHTDTQYF. CDR3 bases: TGTGCCAGCCGAGGGAGTAGCGGACACACAGATACGCAGTATTTT. The V and J genes are TRBV6-5 and TRBJ2-3, with a possible D match to TRBD2 (6 bases). Germline V gives CDR1 MNHEY, CDR2 SVGAGI. CDR3 size: 15 residues. V was clipped by 8 bases and J by 2 bases, with 17 bases between them.

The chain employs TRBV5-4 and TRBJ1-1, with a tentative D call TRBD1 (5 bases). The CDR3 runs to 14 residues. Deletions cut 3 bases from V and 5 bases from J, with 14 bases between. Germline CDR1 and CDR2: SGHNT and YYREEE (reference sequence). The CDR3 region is CASSSGLERTEAFF. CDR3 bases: TGTGCCAGCAGCTCGGGACTTGAGAGGACTGAAGCTTTCTTT.

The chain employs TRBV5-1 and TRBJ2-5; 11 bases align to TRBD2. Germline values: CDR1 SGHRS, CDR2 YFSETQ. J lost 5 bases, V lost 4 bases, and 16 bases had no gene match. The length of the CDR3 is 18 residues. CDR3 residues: CASSTLAGVLRPPETQYF. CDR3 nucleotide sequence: TGCGCCAGCAGCACACTAGCGGGAGTTTTAAGGCCCCCCGAGACCCAGTACTTC.

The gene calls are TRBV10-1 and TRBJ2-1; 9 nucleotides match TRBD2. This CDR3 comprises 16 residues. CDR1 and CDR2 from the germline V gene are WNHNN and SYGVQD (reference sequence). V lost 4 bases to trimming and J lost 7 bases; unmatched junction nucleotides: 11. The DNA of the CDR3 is TGCGCCAGCAGTGTACTTAGACTAGCGGCATGGAATGAGCAGTTCTTC. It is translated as CASSVLRLAAWNEQFF.

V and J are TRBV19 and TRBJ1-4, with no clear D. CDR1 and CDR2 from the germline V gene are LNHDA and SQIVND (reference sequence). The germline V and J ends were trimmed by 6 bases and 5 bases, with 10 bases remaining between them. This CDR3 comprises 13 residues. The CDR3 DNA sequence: TGTGCCAGTAGCCCAACTTTGAATGAAAAACTGTTTTTT. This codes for CASSPTLNEKLFF.

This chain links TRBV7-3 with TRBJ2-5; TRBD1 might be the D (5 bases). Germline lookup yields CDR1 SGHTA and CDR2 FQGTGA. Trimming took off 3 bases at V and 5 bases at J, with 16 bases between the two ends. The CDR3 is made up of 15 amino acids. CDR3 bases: TGTGCCAGCAGCTTCTCGGCAACATCAGGGGAGACCCAGTACTTC. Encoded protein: CASSFSATSGETQYF.

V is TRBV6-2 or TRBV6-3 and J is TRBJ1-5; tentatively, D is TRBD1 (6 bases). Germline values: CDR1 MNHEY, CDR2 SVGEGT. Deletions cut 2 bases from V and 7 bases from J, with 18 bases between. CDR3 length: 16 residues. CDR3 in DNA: TGTGCCAGCAGTTACACGGCAGGGGAAGGGGACCAGCCCCAGCATTTT. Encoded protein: CASSYTAGEGDQPQHF.

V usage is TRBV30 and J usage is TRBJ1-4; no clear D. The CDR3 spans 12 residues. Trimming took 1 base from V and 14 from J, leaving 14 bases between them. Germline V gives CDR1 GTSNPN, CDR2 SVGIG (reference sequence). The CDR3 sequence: CAWSGPRGGLFF. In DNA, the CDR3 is TGTGCCTGGAGTGGTCCTCGGGGAGGGCTGTTTTTT.

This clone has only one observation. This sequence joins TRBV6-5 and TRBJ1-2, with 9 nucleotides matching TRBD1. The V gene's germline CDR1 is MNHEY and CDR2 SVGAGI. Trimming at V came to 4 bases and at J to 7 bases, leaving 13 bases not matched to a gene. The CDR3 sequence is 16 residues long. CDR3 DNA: TGTGCCAGCAGTTCCGCCACCCCACAGGGGGCTGGTGGCTACACCTTC. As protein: CASSSATPQGAGGYTF.

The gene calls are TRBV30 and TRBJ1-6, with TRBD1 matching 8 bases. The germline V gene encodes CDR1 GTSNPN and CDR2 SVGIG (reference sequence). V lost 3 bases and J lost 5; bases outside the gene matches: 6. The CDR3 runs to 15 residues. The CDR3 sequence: CAWRIRTGNNSPLHF. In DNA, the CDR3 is TGTGCCTGGAGGATTCGGACAGGGAATAATTCACCCCTCCACTTT.

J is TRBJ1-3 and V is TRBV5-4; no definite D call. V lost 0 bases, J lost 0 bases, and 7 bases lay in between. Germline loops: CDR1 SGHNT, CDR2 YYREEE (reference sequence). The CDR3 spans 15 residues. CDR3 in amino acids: CASSLGGLSGNTIYF. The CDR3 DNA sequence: TGTGCCAGCAGCTTGGGAGGCCTCTCTGGAAACACCATATATTTT.

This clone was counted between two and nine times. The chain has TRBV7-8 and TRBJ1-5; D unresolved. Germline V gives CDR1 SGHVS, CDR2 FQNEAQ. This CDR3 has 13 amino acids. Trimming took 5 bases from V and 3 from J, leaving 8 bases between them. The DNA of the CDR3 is TGTGCCAGCAGCCCAACACCCAATCAGCCCCAGCATTTT. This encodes CASSPTPNQPQHF. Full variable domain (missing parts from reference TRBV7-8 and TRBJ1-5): GAGVSQSPRYKVAKRGQDVALRCDPISGHVSLFWYQQALGQGPEFLTYFQNEAQLDKSGLPSDRFFAERPEGSVSTLKIQRTQQEDSAVYLCASSPTPNQPQHFGDGTRLSIL.

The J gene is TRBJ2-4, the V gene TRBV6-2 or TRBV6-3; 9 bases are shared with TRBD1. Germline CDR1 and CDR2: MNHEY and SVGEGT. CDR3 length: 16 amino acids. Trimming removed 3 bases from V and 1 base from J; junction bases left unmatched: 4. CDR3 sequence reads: CASSYDRGAAKNIQYF. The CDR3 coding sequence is TGTGCCAGCAGTTATGACAGGGGGGCCGCCAAAAACATTCAGTACTTC.

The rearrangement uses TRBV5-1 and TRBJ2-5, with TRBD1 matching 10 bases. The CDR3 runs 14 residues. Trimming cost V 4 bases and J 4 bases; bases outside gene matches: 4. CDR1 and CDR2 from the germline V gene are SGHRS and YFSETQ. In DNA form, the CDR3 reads TGCGCCAGCAGCATCGGACAGGGGGGAGAGACCCAGTACTTC. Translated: CASSIGQGGETQYF.

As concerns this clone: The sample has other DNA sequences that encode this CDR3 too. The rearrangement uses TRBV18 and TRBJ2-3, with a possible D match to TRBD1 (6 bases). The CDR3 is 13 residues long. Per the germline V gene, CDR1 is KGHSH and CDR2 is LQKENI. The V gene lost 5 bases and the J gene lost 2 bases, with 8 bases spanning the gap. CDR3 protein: CASSGGTTDTQYF. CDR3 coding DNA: TGTGCCAGCTCAGGGGGCACCACAGATACGCAGTATTTT.